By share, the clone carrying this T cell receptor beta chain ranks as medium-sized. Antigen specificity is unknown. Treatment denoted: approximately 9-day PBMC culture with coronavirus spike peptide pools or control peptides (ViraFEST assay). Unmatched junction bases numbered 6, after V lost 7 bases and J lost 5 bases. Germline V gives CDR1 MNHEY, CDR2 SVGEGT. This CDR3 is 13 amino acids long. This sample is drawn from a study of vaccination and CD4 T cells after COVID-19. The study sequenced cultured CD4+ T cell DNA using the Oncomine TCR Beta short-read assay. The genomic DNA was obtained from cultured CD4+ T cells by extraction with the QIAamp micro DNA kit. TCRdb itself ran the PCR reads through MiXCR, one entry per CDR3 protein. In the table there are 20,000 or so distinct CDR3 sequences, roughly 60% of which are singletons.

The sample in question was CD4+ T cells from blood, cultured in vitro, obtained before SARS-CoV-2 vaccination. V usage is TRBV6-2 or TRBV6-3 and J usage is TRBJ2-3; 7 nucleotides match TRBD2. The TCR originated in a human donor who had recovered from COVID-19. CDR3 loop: CASKGLLGDTQYF. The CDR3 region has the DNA TGTGCCAGCAAGGGACTACTAGGAGATACGCAGTATTTT.